The 10 T cell receptor beta chains in this list originate from one sample, sequenced in a study of CD8 T cells in Susac syndrome. A quantity of about 0.5 to 1 ug RNA underwent reverse transcription using random hexamers. TCRdb recomputed calls from the immunoSEQ multiplex PCR reads with MiXCR, one row per CDR3 protein. The data hold under 200,000 distinct CDR3 sequences, with 75% to 95% observed a single time. The specimen sequenced was CD4+ T cells from PBMCs. These receptors all stem from a human donor with Susac syndrome.

The chain carries TRBV7-2 and TRBJ2-1, with D tentatively TRBD2 (5 bases). This CDR3 comprises 15 residues. Per germline, CDR1 SGHTA and CDR2 FQGNSA. Trimming pared 5 bases from V and 3 bases from J, leaving 14 bases between. Here the CDR3 reads CASSERVGDYNEQFF. The CDR3 DNA reads as TGTGCCAGCAGCGAAAGGGTCGGGGACTACAATGAGCAGTTCTTC.

This chain uses TRBV29-1 with TRBJ1-1; D might be TRBD1 (5 bases). Looked up from germline, CDR1 is SQVTM and CDR2 is ANQGSEA. The CDR3 contains 12 residues. The germline V and J ends were trimmed by 6 bases and 6 bases, with 14 bases remaining between them. CDR3 DNA: TGCAGCGTCGGGACGGTTAGGGCTGAAGCTTTCTTT. It is translated as CSVGTVRAEAFF.

The chain has TRBV5-1 and TRBJ2-5; D unclear. The CDR3 is 14 amino acids. CDR1 and CDR2 (germline): SGHRS, YFSETQ. With 0 bases removed from V and 2 bases from J, the gap between germline ends came to 8 bases. CDR3 residues: CASSLDITQETQYF. The CDR3 DNA follows: TGCGCCAGCAGCTTGGACATTACACAAGAGACCCAGTACTTC.

The V and J genes are TRBV11-2 and TRBJ2-1; D might be TRBD1 (6 bases). V lost 2 bases and J 14 bases, leaving 13 bases between the germline ends. CDR1 and CDR2 (germline): SGHAT, FQNNGV. There are 12 residues in the CDR3. CDR3 protein: CASSLRGRGEFF. For the CDR3, the DNA is TGTGCCAGCAGCTTAAGGGGCAGGGGTGAGTTCTTC. The full variable domain, its missing parts supplied by reference TRBV11-2 and TRBJ2-1, is EAGVAQSPRYKIIEKRQSVAFWCNPISGHATLYWYQQILGQGPKLLIQFQNNGVVDDSQLPKDRFSAERLKGVDSTLKIQPAKLEDSAVYLCASSLRGRGEFFGPGTRLTVL.

For the CDR3, the DNA is TGTGCCAGCAGCTTAAACAATGAGCAGTTCTTC. Protein product: CASSLNNEQFF. The chain links TRBV7-9 to TRBJ2-1; D unclear. V was trimmed by 2 bases and J by 5 bases, leaving 1 base between them. The V gene's germline CDR1 is SEHNR and CDR2 FQNEAQ (reference sequence). This CDR3 contains 11 residues.

This chain uses TRBV5-1 with TRBJ2-2, with a tentative D call TRBD1 (5 bases). Trimming took 4 bases from V and 6 from J, leaving 13 bases between them. The CDR3 sequence is 14 residues long. CDR1 and CDR2 (germline): SGHRS, YFSETQ. CDR3: CASSPAGSPGELFF. The CDR3 bases are TGCGCCAGCAGCCCCGCAGGGTCCCCCGGGGAGCTGTTTTTT.

This chain uses TRBV7-6 with TRBJ2-6; D gene unclear. The germline CDR1 and CDR2 sequences are SGHVS and FNYEAQ. The CDR3 totals 15 residues. Trimming removed 4 bases at V and 4 bases at J, with 11 bases between. The CDR3: CASSSYNLGANVLTF. In DNA, the CDR3 is TGTGCCAGCAGCTCGTATAACTTGGGGGCCAACGTCCTGACTTTC. Variable domain in full (rest from reference TRBV7-6 and TRBJ2-6): GAGVSQSPRYKVTKRGQDVALRCDPISGHVSLYWYRQALGQGPEFLTYFNYEAQQDKSGLPNDRFSAERPEGSISTLTIQRTEQRDSAMYRCASSSYNLGANVLTFGAGSRLTVL.

The gene calls are TRBV6-2 or TRBV6-3 and TRBJ1-1, with D uncertain. Germline CDR1 MNHEY, CDR2 SVGEGT. The CDR3 loop spans 13 amino acids. V lost 0 bases and J lost 6, with 8 bases in between. CDR3 sequence (DNA): TGTGCCAGCAGTTACTCGAAATATGCTGAAGCTTTCTTT. Protein sequence: CASSYSKYAEAFF.

The rearrangement links TRBV20-1 to TRBJ1-1; the D is unclear. The germline V gene has CDR1 DFQATT and CDR2 SNEGSKA (reference sequence). The V gene lost 2 bases and the J gene lost 0 bases, with 13 bases spanning the gap. This CDR3 is 15 amino acids long. This CDR3 is CSARKRTAMNTEAFF. The CDR3 DNA is TGCAGTGCTAGAAAAAGGACGGCCATGAACACTGAAGCTTTCTTT.

CDR3 in amino acids: CASSQVRTEPLTSGANVLTF. CDR3 DNA sequence: TGCGCCAGCAGCCAAGTTAGAACGGAGCCGTTGACCTCTGGGGCCAACGTCCTGACTTTC. The chain employs TRBV4-1 and TRBJ2-6; D not resolved. CDR3 length: 20 amino acids. In germline, CDR1 is MGHRA, CDR2 YSYEKL. The ends were cut back, 1 base at V and 0 bases at J, with 19 bases in the middle.